This T cell receptor (beta chain) was recovered during a study of blood T cell repertoires in COVID-19. This CDR3 spans 15 amino acids. Trimming pared 0 bases from V and 4 bases from J, leaving 10 bases between. The germline V gene has CDR1 LGHNA and CDR2 YNFKEQ. Sequenced by immunoSEQ multiplex PCR; TCRdb stores in-frame clones only, minus some. The repertoire consists of some 240,000 clones, with about 90% occurring once and the leading ten covering 2.1%. Sequenced input: peripheral blood. The V call is TRBV4-2, the J call TRBJ1-5; no firm D call. This receptor was identified in a woman in her fifties or sixties with COVID-19, enrolled during active disease. The CDR3 is CASSQDVRDNQPQHF. CDR3 coding DNA: TGTGCCAGCAGCCAAGATGTACGGGATAATCAGCCCCAGCATTTT.